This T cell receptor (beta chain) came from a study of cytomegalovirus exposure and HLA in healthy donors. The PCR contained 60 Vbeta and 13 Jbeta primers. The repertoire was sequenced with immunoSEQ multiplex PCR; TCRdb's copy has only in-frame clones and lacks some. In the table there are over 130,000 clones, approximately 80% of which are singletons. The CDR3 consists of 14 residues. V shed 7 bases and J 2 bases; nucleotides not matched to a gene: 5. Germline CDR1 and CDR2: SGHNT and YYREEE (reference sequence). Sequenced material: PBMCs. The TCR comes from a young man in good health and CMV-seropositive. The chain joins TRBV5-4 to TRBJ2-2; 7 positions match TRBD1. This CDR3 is CASSGTVNTGELFF. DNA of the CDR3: TGTGCCAGCTCGGGGACAGTAAACACCGGGGAGCTGTTTTTT.